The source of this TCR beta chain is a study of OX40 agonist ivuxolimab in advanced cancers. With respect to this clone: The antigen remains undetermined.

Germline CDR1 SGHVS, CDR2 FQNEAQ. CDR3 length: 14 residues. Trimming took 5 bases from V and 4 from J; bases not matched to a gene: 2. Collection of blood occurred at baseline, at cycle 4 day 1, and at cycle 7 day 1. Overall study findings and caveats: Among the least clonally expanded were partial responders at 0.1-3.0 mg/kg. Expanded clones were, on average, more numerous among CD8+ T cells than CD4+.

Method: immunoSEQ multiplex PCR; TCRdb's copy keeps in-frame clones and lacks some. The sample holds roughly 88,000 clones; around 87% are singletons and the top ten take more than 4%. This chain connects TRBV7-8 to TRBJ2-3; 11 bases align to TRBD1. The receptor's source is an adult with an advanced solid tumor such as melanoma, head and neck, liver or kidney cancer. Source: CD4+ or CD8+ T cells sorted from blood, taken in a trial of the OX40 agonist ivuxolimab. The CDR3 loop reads CASSRTGGPDTQYF. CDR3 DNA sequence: TGTGCCAGCAGCCGGACAGGGGGCCCAGATACGCAGTATTTT.